This T cell receptor beta chain came from a study of OX40 agonist ivuxolimab in advanced cancers. Study at large: In this trial design, patients received ivuxolimab intravenously at 0.01 to 10 mg/kg every 2 weeks.

The CDR3 is made up of 14 amino acids. J was trimmed by 6 bases and V by 2 bases; bases with no gene match: 8. The germline V gene has CDR1 SGHRS and CDR2 YFSETQ. The data were produced by immunoSEQ multiplex PCR, yet TCRdb's version contains in-frame clones alone and is incomplete. The sample holds tens of thousands of clones, 80% to 95% seen once. The receptor's source is an adult with an advanced solid tumor such as melanoma, head and neck, liver or kidney cancer. This sequence joins TRBV5-1 and TRBJ2-7, with 7 bases matching TRBD2. Sequencing used CD4+ or CD8+ T cells sorted from blood, obtained in a trial of the OX40 agonist ivuxolimab. CDR3 sequence: CASSFTGGTGEQYF. CDR3 in DNA: TGCGCCAGCAGCTTCACGGGGGGAACGGGCGAGCAGTACTTC.